A single sample gave rise to the 27 T cell receptor beta chains below, sequenced in a study of T cell changes during pregnancy in multiple sclerosis. TCRdb's table, derived via immunoSEQ multiplex PCR, lists solely in-frame clones and lacks some. This sample carries just under 65,000 clones, about nine tenths of them seen once, and the ten largest clones take approximately 1.4%. Material: peripheral blood, obtained after pregnancy. The receptors stem from a female donor in good health, enrolled as a control in a pregnancy study.

The chain combines TRBV11-3 with TRBJ1-1, with D perhaps matching TRBD1 (6 bases). V was cut by 5 bases and J by 6 bases, with 16 bases left in between. Germline CDR1 SGHNT, CDR2 YENEEA. CDR3 length: 14 residues. CDR3 amino acids: CASSETLQGAEAFF. The CDR3 DNA sequence: TGTGCCAGCAGCGAAACGTTACAGGGCGCTGAAGCTTTCTTT.

The chain couples TRBV9 to TRBJ1-1; 10 positions match TRBD1. V trimming: 4 bases; J trimming: 4 bases; junction bases outside the gene matches: 10. This CDR3 comprises 16 residues. Germline V gene lookup returns CDR1 SGDLS and CDR2 YYNGEE. In DNA, the CDR3 is TGTGCCAGCAGCAGTACTAGGGACAGGGGTTCCACTGAAGCTTTCTTT. This encodes CASSSTRDRGSTEAFF. The variable domain in full, with the rest retrieved from reference TRBV9 and TRBJ1-1, is DSGVTQTPKHLITATGQRVTLRCSPRSGDLSVYWYQQSLDQGLQFLIQYYNGEERAKGNILERFSAQQFPDLHSELNLSSLELGDSALYFCASSSTRDRGSTEAFFGQGTRLTVV.

The gene calls are TRBV27 and TRBJ2-1, with no clear D. Germline lookup yields CDR1 MNHEY and CDR2 SMNVEV (reference sequence). Deletions cut 5 bases from V and 9 bases from J, with 17 bases between. The CDR3 length is 14 residues. Here the CDR3 DNA reads TGTGCCAGCAGTCCCAACTTAACTCCAGGTGAGCAGTTCTTC. As protein: CASSPNLTPGEQFF.

This clone was observed once. The DNA for the CDR3 is TGCGCCAGCAGCCAAGACCGGACAGGGGAATATAATTCACCCCTCCACTTT. It is translated as CASSQDRTGEYNSPLHF. V is TRBV4-3 and J is TRBJ1-6; 9 nucleotides align to TRBD1. The CDR3 is made up of 17 amino acids. J was trimmed by 4 bases and V by 0 bases; bases with no gene match: 4. Germline V lookup: CDR1 LGHNA, CDR2 YSLEER.

The chain combines TRBV9 with TRBJ2-5; maybe TRBD1 (6 bases). This CDR3 comprises 15 residues. The V end was cut by 0 bases, the J end by 2 bases, with 11 bases between. Germline V gives CDR1 SGDLS, CDR2 YYNGEE. The CDR3 sequence is CASSVGTVGQETQYF. The CDR3 DNA reads TGTGCCAGCAGCGTAGGGACAGTAGGGCAAGAGACCCAGTACTTC.

This chain uses TRBV14 with TRBJ2-2; 7 nucleotides align to TRBD2. V was clipped by 8 bases and J by 0 bases; unmatched bases: 0. Germline CDR1 SGHDN, CDR2 FVKESK. The CDR3 runs to 13 residues. This CDR3 is CASGTTNTGELFF. In DNA, the CDR3 is TGTGCCAGCGGGACTACGAACACCGGGGAGCTGTTTTTT.

This chain links TRBV30 with TRBJ1-1, with 7 positions matching TRBD1. With V trimmed by 5 bases and J by 1 base, 10 bases remained unmatched. CDR3 size: 15 residues. Per germline, CDR1 GTSNPN and CDR2 SVGIG (reference sequence). In nucleotides, the CDR3 is TGTGCCTGGGATGGATTGACAGGGAAGAACACTGAAGCTTTCTTT. It specifies CAWDGLTGKNTEAFF.

The rearrangement joins TRBV11-2 to TRBJ2-7, with 10 bases lining up with TRBD2. Germline assignment: CDR1 SGHAT and CDR2 FQNNGV. The CDR3 totals 17 residues. Trimming cost V 4 bases and J 4 bases; bases outside gene matches: 13. The CDR3 nucleotides read TGTGCCAGCAGCTCCATAGCGGGGGGCGACGTCTTATACGAGCAGTACTTC. Translated, it gives CASSSIAGGDVLYEQYF.

The J gene is TRBJ2-1, the V gene TRBV6-4, with 13 bases lining up with TRBD2. CDR1 is MRHNA, CDR2 SNTAGT, per germline. The CDR3 length is 17 residues. V was clipped by 2 bases and J by 3 bases; unmatched bases: 4. The CDR3 nucleotides are TGTGCCAGCAGTGACGGAGGGACTAGCGGGGACTACAATGAGCAGTTCTTC. Translated, it gives CASSDGGTSGDYNEQFF.

The genes are TRBV7-2 and TRBJ2-7, with TRBD1 as a possible D gene (6 bases). CDR3 size: 15 residues. Germline V gene lookup returns CDR1 SGHTA and CDR2 FQGNSA. The V and J ends lost 2 bases and 2 bases respectively, with 13 bases between them. For the CDR3, the DNA is TGTGCCAGCAGCTTAATAGGGGGATCGGCCTACGAGCAGTACTTC. This translates into CASSLIGGSAYEQYF.

The rearrangement joins TRBV11-3 to TRBJ1-4, with 11 bases lining up with TRBD1. Unmatched junction bases numbered 10, after V lost 5 bases and J lost 8 bases. This CDR3 has 16 amino acids. Germline CDR1 and CDR2: SGHNT and YENEEA. The CDR3 here is CASSHPWDRGDEKLFF. DNA for the CDR3: TGTGCCAGCAGCCATCCCTGGGACAGGGGGGACGAAAAACTGTTTTTT.

This chain joins TRBV27 and TRBJ1-2; tentative D call: TRBD1 (5 bases). Trimming took 3 bases from V and 4 from J, leaving 9 bases between them. The CDR3 totals 13 residues. CDR1 MNHEY and CDR2 SMNVEV come from the germline V gene (reference sequence). The CDR3 is CASSFRGPYGYTF. CDR3 DNA: TGTGCCAGCAGTTTTAGGGGTCCCTATGGCTACACCTTC.

The chain uses TRBV5-4 and TRBJ2-1; possible D gene TRBD1, 6 bases. V was clipped by 2 bases and J by 3 bases, with 9 bases between them. CDR3 size: 14 residues. Germline loops: CDR1 SGHNT, CDR2 YYREEE (reference sequence). The CDR3: CASSFNRDYNEQFF. Written as DNA, the CDR3 is TGTGCCAGCAGCTTTAACAGGGACTACAATGAGCAGTTCTTC.

The V call is TRBV30, the J call TRBJ1-2; 9 nucleotides line up with TRBD1. V shed 2 bases, J shed 9 bases, and the junction held 10 bases outside the gene matches. The germline gives CDR1 GTSNPN, CDR2 SVGIG (reference sequence). The CDR3 totals 14 residues. This CDR3 reads CAWSRDREIDRYTF. The CDR3, as DNA: TGTGCCTGGAGTCGGGACAGGGAAATTGATCGCTACACCTTC.

The J gene is TRBJ1-2, the V gene TRBV25-1; 8 bases fit TRBD1. The CDR3 loop spans 15 amino acids. The V gene's germline CDR1 is MGHDK and CDR2 SYGVNS. After removal of 3 bases from V and 0 bases from J, the junction contained 3 bases not matched to a gene. The CDR3 DNA is TGTGCCAGCAGTGAGACAGGGGCAGCTAACTATGGCTACACCTTC. This encodes CASSETGAANYGYTF.

About this clone: The junction does not match germline at one end; this may be a read error. The chain recombines TRBV5-6 with TRBJ2-6, with TRBD1 as a possible D gene (6 bases). The CDR3 length is 15 residues. CDR1 and CDR2 (germline): SGHDT, YYEEEE. In DNA, the CDR3 is TGTGCCAGCAGCCCCGACAGGTCTGAGGCCAACGTCCTGACTTTC. Translating it yields CASSPDRSEANVLTF. The complete variable domain, with remaining parts taken from reference TRBV5-6 and TRBJ2-6, reads DAGVTQSPTHLIKTRGQQVTLRCSPKSGHDTVSWYQQALGQGPQFIFQYYEEEERQRGNFPDRFSGHQFPNYSSELNVNALLLGDSALYLCASSPDRSEANVLTFGAGSRLTVL.

This clone was seen a handful of times. The chain recombines TRBV6-5 with TRBJ1-1; no clear D gene. CDR3 size: 13 residues. Trimming left V 9 bases short and J 0 bases short, with 11 bases between. Germline V gives CDR1 MNHEY, CDR2 SVGAGI. CDR3 region: CASQWEVNTEAFF. The CDR3, as DNA: TGTGCCAGTCAATGGGAGGTGAACACTGAAGCTTTCTTT.

V usage is TRBV4-2 and J usage is TRBJ1-6, with TRBD1 identical over 9 bases. CDR3 size: 15 residues. The V and J ends lost 2 bases and 7 bases, in that order; junction bases with no gene match: 3. Germline values: CDR1 LGHNA, CDR2 YNFKEQ. CDR3 bases: TGTGCCAGCAGCCAACGAGGGACAGGGAATTCACCCCTCCACTTT. Encoded protein: CASSQRGTGNSPLHF.

The chain joins TRBV4-3 to TRBJ2-1, with D possibly matching TRBD2 (7 bases). The V end lost 0 bases, the J end lost 6 bases, and 18 bases lay between the germline ends. CDR3 size: 17 residues. Germline CDR1 LGHNA, CDR2 YSLEER. The CDR3 sequence: CASSQDPMGGAINEQFF. The DNA for the CDR3 is TGCGCCAGCAGCCAAGATCCCATGGGGGGGGCCATCAATGAGCAGTTCTTC.

This chain uses TRBV29-1 with TRBJ1-1; 11 positions agree with TRBD1. Germline CDR1 is SQVTM and CDR2 is ANQGSEA. After removal of 5 bases from V and 2 bases from J, the junction contained 7 bases not matched to a gene. The CDR3 runs to 15 residues. CDR3 in DNA: TGCAGCGTTCTTGCTCGGACAGGGGGCAACACTGAAGCTTTCTTT. It encodes CSVLARTGGNTEAFF.

DNA of the CDR3: TGTGCCAGCAGCTTGGGAGCTAGCGGGGGGTATGATGAGCAGTTCTTC. Amino acids: CASSLGASGGYDEQFF. V gene TRBV5-6 combines with J gene TRBJ2-1; TRBD2 agrees at 11 bases. The CDR3 extends over 16 amino acids. Germline lookup yields CDR1 SGHDT and CDR2 YYEEEE. V shed 0 bases, J shed 8 bases, and the junction held 7 bases outside the gene matches.

The chain recombines TRBV19 with TRBJ2-5; 10 positions match TRBD2. CDR1 LNHDA and CDR2 SQIVND come from the germline V gene (reference sequence). Losses at the gene ends were 8 bases for V and 4 bases for J; bases not matched to a gene: 10. This CDR3 has 15 amino acids. DNA of the CDR3: TGTGCCAGTTCCAGCGGGGGGGCCGAACGAGAGACCCAGTACTTC. As protein: CASSSGGAERETQYF.

The chain employs TRBV4-2 and TRBJ2-3, with D perhaps matching TRBD2 (7 bases). CDR1 and CDR2 (germline): LGHNA, YNFKEQ. Trimming removed 4 bases at V and 4 bases at J, with 18 bases between. The CDR3 is 16 amino acids. The CDR3 DNA is TGTGCCAGCAGCCCTCTCGGAAGGGAGGGGGCAGATACGCAGTATTTT. The encoded protein is CASSPLGREGADTQYF.

The genes are TRBV6-1 and TRBJ2-1, with D tentatively TRBD1 (6 bases). Trimming removed 2 bases from V and 9 bases from J, with 11 bases in between. Germline lookup yields CDR1 MNHNS and CDR2 SASEGT. CDR3 size: 13 residues. The CDR3 sequence is CASSEYREGEQFF. The CDR3 region has the DNA TGTGCCAGCAGTGAATACAGGGAAGGTGAGCAGTTCTTC.

The chain links TRBV5-5 to TRBJ1-5, with 9 bases that match TRBD1. The CDR3 sequence is 17 residues long. Germline-derived CDR1 and CDR2 are SGHKS and YYEKEE (reference sequence). V gave up 0 bases and J gave up 1 base; unmatched junction bases: 5. The CDR3 region has the DNA TGTGCCAGCAGCTTGGGACAGGGGGGGACGAGCAATCAGCCCCAGCATTTT. Its protein is CASSLGQGGTSNQPQHF.

This clone was recorded once. V and J are TRBV30 and TRBJ1-1, with 7 bases fitting TRBD1. The CDR3 covers 14 residues. Germline CDR1 and CDR2: GTSNPN and SVGIG (reference sequence). The J segment lost 5 bases and the V segment lost 0 bases, leaving 6 bases of the junction unmatched. For the CDR3, the DNA is TGTGCCTGGAGTGTAGGGGGCGGTAAGACTGAAGCTTTCTTT. Its translation is CAWSVGGGKTEAFF.

This CDR3 reads CASSVGHRTGELFF. In nucleotides, the CDR3 is TGTGCCAGCAGCGTAGGACACCGGACCGGGGAGCTGTTTTTT. The rearrangement uses TRBV9 and TRBJ2-2; D unresolved. The CDR3 totals 14 residues. CDR1 and CDR2 (germline): SGDLS, YYNGEE. Trimming cost V 0 bases and J 5 bases, with 8 bases left between them.